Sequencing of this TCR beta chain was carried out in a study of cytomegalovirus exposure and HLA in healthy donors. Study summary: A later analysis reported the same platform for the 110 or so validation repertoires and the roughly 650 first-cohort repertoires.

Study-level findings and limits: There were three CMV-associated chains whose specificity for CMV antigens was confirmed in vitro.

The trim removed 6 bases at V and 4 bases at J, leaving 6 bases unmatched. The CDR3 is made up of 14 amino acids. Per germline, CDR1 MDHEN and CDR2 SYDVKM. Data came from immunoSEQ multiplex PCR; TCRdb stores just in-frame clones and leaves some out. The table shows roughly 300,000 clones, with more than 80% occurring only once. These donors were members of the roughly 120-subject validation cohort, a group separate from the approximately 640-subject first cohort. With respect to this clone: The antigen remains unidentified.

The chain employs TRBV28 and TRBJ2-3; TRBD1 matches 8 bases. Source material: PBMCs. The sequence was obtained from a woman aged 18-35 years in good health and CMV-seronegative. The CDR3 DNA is TGTGCCAGCAGGTGGGCAGGGGGCGCAGATACGCAGTATTTT. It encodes CASRWAGGADTQYF.